The entry that follows covers one T cell receptor (beta chain) sequence. The sample comes from a study of blood T cell repertoires in COVID-19. Whole-study context: The United States, Italy and Spain provided the acute and convalescent COVID-19 samples.

The CDR3 covers 15 residues. Per the germline V gene, CDR1 is SQVTM and CDR2 is ANQGSEA. V dropped 4 bases and J dropped 3; count of bases not matched to a gene: 8. Generated by immunoSEQ multiplex PCR, the TCRdb table keeps only in-frame clones and is missing some. Of some 240,000 clones in the sample, more than 65% were seen once. Source material: PBMCs or T cells enriched from blood (not recorded which). This receptor was obtained from a man aged 45-65 years who had recovered from COVID-19. The chain joins TRBV29-1 to TRBJ2-7, with 11 bases matching TRBD2. The CDR3 nucleotides are TGCAGCGTTGCGGTAGCGGGGGGGATAAGCTACGAGCAGTACTTC. The encoded protein is CSVAVAGGISYEQYF.